This T cell receptor beta chain was sequenced during a study of technical replicates of blood from a handful of donors (dated by TCRdb to about 2017). Remarks on this clone: Which antigen it targets is not known. No base-level quality is on record; no much larger clone is a single base apart.

The library relied on the immunoSEQ multiplex PCR assay. The immuneACCESS repertoire file appears here via TCRdb, limited to in-frame rearrangements. These files lack a portion of the clones; in checked studies, under half of the deficit traces to unresolved V genes, and the cause of the others is not known. This sample has around 74,000 clones in its table, and 86% of those were observed once. The ten largest clonotypes hold around 5% of the sample. The sequence was obtained from a human donor in good health. Some clones in this sample may be carry-over from other donors' samples. Sample: PBMCs.

The bases read TGTGCCAGCTCACAAGGGCCGGGAAGGAACACTGAAGCTTTCTTT. It codes for CASSQGPGRNTEAFF. Recombination linked TRBV18 to TRBJ1-1; the D gene cannot be resolved reliably. The germline V gene supplies CDR1 KGHSH and CDR2 LQKENI. The cysteine opens and the phenylalanine closes a CDR3 of 15 amino acids. The CDR3 DNA has 45 bases and is translated from base 1. The junction shows trimming of 4 bases on V and 1 base on J, plus 13 bases between the germline ends.